This T cell receptor beta chain came from a study of CD4 T cells in relation to SARS-CoV-2 and coronaviruses. Overall study: The negative reference was HIV-1 Nef peptide pool or peptide-free culture.

CD4+ T cells from unexposed donors were obtained before the COVID-19 pandemic (2011-2018). The cells were cultured for about 10 days before CD4+ T cells were isolated. On this clone: Its antigen is not identified.

The table came from immunoSEQ multiplex PCR; TCRdb's copy has only in-frame clones and leaves some out. The data contain fewer than 20,000 clones, 65% to 80% of them singletons. This clonotype originated in a human donor in good health. The specimen was CD4+ T cells from PBMCs, cultured in vitro.

This CDR3 is CASSYGSGVVEKLFF. The CDR3 coding sequence is TGTGCCAGCAGTTACGGGTCCGGAGTGGTCGAAAAACTGTTTTTT. This rearrangement joins TRBV6-6 to TRBJ1-4, with D unclear. CDR1 MNHNY and CDR2 SVGAGI come from the germline V gene (reference sequence). Trimming cost V 2 bases and J 8 bases, with 15 bases left between them. The CDR3 has 15 amino acids.